This T cell receptor (beta chain) was captured in a study of T cells expressing NK-cell markers. TCRdb re-called the 5' RACE reads and catalogs CDR3 proteins one per entry, DNA excluded. In total, the table holds 200,000 to 300,000 distinct CDR3 sequences. Germline V gives CDR1 MGHRA, CDR2 YSYEKL. The CDR3 is made up of 16 amino acids. The V call is TRBV4-1, the J call TRBJ2-2; the TCRdb D gene call, TRBD2, has no DNA to confirm it. This sequence originates from a young man in good health. Material: blood T cells: a sorted CD56 or NKG2C T cell subset, CD4+ or CD8+ T cells, or bulk PBMC T cells (not recorded which). This chain's CDR3 is CASSQVGGANTGELFF.